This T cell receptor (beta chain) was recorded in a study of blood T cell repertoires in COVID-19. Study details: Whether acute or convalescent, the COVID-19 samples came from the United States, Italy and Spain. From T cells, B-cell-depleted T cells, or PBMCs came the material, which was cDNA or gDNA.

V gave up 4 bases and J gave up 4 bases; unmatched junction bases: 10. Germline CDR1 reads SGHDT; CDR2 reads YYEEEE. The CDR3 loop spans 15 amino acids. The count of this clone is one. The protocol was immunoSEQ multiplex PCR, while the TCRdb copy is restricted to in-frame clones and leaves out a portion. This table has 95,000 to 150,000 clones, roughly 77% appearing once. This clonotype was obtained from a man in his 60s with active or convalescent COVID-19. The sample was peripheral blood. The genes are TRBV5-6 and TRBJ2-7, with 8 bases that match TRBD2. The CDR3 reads CASSPGTRVLYEQYF. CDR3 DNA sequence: TGTGCCAGCAGCCCGGGGACTAGGGTCCTATACGAGCAGTACTTC.